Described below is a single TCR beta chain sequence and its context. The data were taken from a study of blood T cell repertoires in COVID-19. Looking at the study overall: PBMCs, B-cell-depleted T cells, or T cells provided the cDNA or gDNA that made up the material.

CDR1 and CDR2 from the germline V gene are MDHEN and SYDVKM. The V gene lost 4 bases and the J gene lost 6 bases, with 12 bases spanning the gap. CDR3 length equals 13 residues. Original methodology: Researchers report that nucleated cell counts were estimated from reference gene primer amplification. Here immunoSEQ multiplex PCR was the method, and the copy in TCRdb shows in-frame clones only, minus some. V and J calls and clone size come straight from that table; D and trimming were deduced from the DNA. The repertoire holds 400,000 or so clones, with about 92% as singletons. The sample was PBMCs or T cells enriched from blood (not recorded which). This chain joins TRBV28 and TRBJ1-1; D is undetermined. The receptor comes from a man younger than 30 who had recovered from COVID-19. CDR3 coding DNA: TGTGCCAGCAGTTCCGGCAGGAGGCCTGAAGCTTTCTTT. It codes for CASSSGRRPEAFF.